Detailed here is one T cell receptor beta chain. This sample stems from a study of blood T cell repertoires in COVID-19. Some clones are missing from TCRdb's copy, which holds only in-frame ones; the method was immunoSEQ multiplex PCR. This repertoire shows some 80,000 clones, roughly 80% found once; its top ten account for about 35%. CDR3 size: 14 residues. Trimming stripped 0 bases from V and 8 bases from J, with 13 bases between. The germline CDR1 and CDR2 sequences are LGHDT and YNNKEL (reference sequence). The rearrangement uses TRBV3-1 (or the pseudogene TRBV3-2) and TRBJ1-2; no firm D call. This clonotype was obtained from a woman aged 70-85 years with acute or convalescent COVID-19. Specimen: peripheral blood. The CDR3 here is CASSQDRSGRGYTF. The CDR3 nucleotides are TGTGCCAGCAGCCAAGATCGGAGCGGCCGGGGCTACACCTTC.